This TCR beta chain came from a study of prognosis after radiotherapy for stage I lung cancer (dated by TCRdb to the early 2020s). General notes on the study: Between early 2018 and January 2019, over 15 patients with stage I NSCLC were enrolled in Nanjing, China. Roughly five patients had oligometastatic NSCLC after their primary tumor was surgically resected, and under 15 patients had newly diagnosed primary stage I lung tumors. All patients were regarded as medically inoperable, because of comorbidities in more than ten patients and refusal of surgery in roughly seven patients. The cohort comprised 10 to 15 men and 6 women with a median age of around 74 years, ranging from about 53 to 90 years. Tumor histology was squamous cell carcinoma in several patients and adenocarcinoma in roughly 12. Image-guided IMRT or VMAT was used to deliver SBRT in 3 to 5 fractions at a biologically effective dose of at least 100 Gy. In every patient, SBRT was given without any concurrent therapy. Distant metastases were developed by four of the 19 patients after SBRT, at a median of 7 months, whereas no significant progression was observed in the other 15 patients. This study profiled peripheral blood TCR beta repertoires from stage I NSCLC patients before and after stereotactic body radiotherapy and linked the repertoires to distant failure. The study took one blood sample before SBRT and one after SBRT from each of about 19 patients and sequenced all 40 or so samples. What the research found in general, with its limitations: None of the reported P values were adjusted for multiple comparisons. Limitations of the study included a small cohort and short follow-up, and the study findings need independent validation. After SBRT, the count of unique TCR clones dropped from a median of roughly 9,400 beforehand to some 7,000 afterward (Wilcoxon paired P=0.011). TRBV and TRBJ usage frequencies reportedly varied with metastasis status, involving two V genes at baseline and nine V and two J genes after SBRT. Post-SBRT Shannon entropy and its change from baseline were lower in patients who developed distant metastases; baseline Shannon entropy was not associated with metastases. Whether the expanded TCR clones were tumor-specific was not determined.

No patient had a history of other malignancies or prior chemotherapy or radiotherapy, and all had node-negative disease on CT and PET/CT. At each of two time points, 5 to 6 milliliters of peripheral venous blood were collected into EDTA tubes. PBMCs were isolated by Ficoll-Paque Plus density-gradient centrifugation. Right after collection, samples were placed at -80 degrees C and kept there until analysis. V trim: 0 bases; J trim: 1 base; unmatched bases: 10. From its cysteine to its phenylalanine, the CDR3 spans 19 amino acids. The entry retains the CDR3 DNA only, 57 bases that are in frame from base 1. Sequences LGHNT (CDR1) and FRNRAP (CDR2) are obtained from the germline V gene. Two rounds of multiplex PCR were used to amplify the TCR beta CDR3 region from genomic DNA. In the first round of PCR, primers specific to each TRBV and TRBJ gene were used, and the primer sequences are filed in Chinese patent CN105087789A. The second PCR round used universal primers. The Roche High Pure PCR Template Preparation Kit was used to extract genomic DNA from the frozen PBMCs. Libraries were sequenced paired-end with 151 bp reads on an Illumina HiSeq 3000. The paper's data handling went like this. CutAdapt was used to remove raw reads lacking the multiplex PCR primer sequences. Using PEAR, the high-quality paired reads were merged into contigs. By alignment to reference sequences, MiXCR assigned TRB V, D and J gene segments to each contig. To remove sequencing errors, CDR3 sequences were clustered according to base quality and sequence similarity. Shannon entropy, normalized by the natural log of the productive TCR sequence number, served as the measure of diversity. One minus Shannon entropy divided by the natural log of the number of unique clonotypes was used as the definition of clonality. Using the Youden index from ROC curves, the researchers picked the repertoire-metric cut-offs for progression-free survival, and all analyses were carried out in R 3.5.3. TCRdb trimmed public reads at Q25 via fastp, called clones via MiXCR and kept in-frame beta chains. Each CDR3 protein gets just one entry, which takes the most common genes and DNA from the rows behind it. These V and J calls originate from TCRdb's pipeline instead of the authors' own analysis. The sample has roughly 13,000 distinct CDR3 sequences on record, 50% to 70% of them singletons. Together, the top ten hold roughly 26% of the sample.

At least ten counts were recorded for this clonotype. Its antigen is still unknown. No much larger clone is present one base from it, and per-base qualities are unavailable. The sample consisted of PBMCs, taken before or after stereotactic body radiation therapy (not recorded which). The rearranged segments are TRBV12-5 and TRBJ1-5; 9 central nucleotides agree with TRBD1. This clonotype was sampled from a donor over 45 with non-small cell lung cancer. The DNA reads TGTGCTAGTGGTTTGGTACGGGGACAGGGTTGGGAAAGCAATCAGCCCCAGCATTTT. This is translated as CASGLVRGQGWESNQPQHF.